This T cell receptor (beta chain) was sequenced during a study of T cells in narcolepsy (dated by TCRdb to about 2018). Regarding the complete study: Healthy control donors were enrolled in the study alongside patients who had narcolepsy type 1 or type 2 (NT1, NT2). Autoreactive T cells targeting hypocretin neuron self-antigens (hypocretin, TRIB2) were sought in narcolepsy patients, and TCR Vbeta sequencing was used to track clonotypes in blood and CSF.

The protocol used for the library was the immunoSEQ multiplex PCR assay. TCRdb retrieved this table from immuneACCESS and kept in-frame rearrangements only. Not all clones are present; in checked studies, unresolved V genes account for under half, and no reason is known for the remainder. This sample has about 24,000 clones in its table, and approximately 85% of those were observed once. The ten largest clones add up to about 10% of the sample. As concerns this clone: Its antigen is unknown. It has no much larger one-base neighbor in the sample; base qualities were not kept.

For TCR Vbeta sequencing, memory CD4+ T cells were sorted ex vivo from the peripheral blood of both healthy controls and narcolepsy patients. General findings and caveats noted by the study authors: Plots comparing CSF and blood CD4+ T cell clonotypes from the same patient highlighted HCRT-specific and TRIB2-specific autoreactive clonotypes. Numbers of sequenced blood memory CD4+ clonotypes were comparable, averaging roughly 40,000 in patients and more than 30,000 in controls. No sequences matching autoreactive T cell clones were present in some of the blood memory CD4+ repertoires from patients and controls. According to the report, autoreactive clonotypes were detected serially in the blood of the same patients and of different patients, but not in healthy controls.

CDR1 and CDR2 are read off the germline V gene as SGHRS and YFSETQ. There are 16 amino acids in the CDR3, from cysteine to phenylalanine inclusive. Only the CDR3 region is kept as DNA, spanning 48 bases read in frame from base 1. V and J are truncated by 2 bases and 0 bases respectively, leaving an intervening sequence of 13 bases. This clonotype was obtained from a human donor in good health. The chain links TRBV5-1 with TRBJ2-3; the D region possibly corresponds to TRBD2 (5 bases align). Sequences were obtained from memory (CD45RA-) CD4+ T cells from blood. Explained via the paper, the cell subset or site label denotes: memory T cells sorted ex vivo from peripheral blood. The CDR3 is CASSFSSGASTDTQYF. The DNA is as follows: TGCGCCAGCAGCTTTTCGAGCGGAGCTAGCACAGATACGCAGTATTTT.